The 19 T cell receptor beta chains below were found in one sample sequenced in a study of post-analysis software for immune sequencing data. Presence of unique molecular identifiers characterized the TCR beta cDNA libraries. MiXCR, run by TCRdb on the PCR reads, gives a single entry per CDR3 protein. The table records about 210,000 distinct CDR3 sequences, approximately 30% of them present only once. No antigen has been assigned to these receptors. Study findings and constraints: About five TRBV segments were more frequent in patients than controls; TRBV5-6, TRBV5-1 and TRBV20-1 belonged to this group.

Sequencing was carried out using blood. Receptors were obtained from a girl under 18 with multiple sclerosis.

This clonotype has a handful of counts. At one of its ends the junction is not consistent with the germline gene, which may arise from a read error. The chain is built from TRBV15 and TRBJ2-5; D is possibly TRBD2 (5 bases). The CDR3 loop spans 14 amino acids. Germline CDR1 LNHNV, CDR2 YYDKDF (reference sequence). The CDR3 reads CATSRDRGAETQYF. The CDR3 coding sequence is TGTGCCACCAGCAGAGATCGGGGTGCAGAGACTCAGTACTTC.

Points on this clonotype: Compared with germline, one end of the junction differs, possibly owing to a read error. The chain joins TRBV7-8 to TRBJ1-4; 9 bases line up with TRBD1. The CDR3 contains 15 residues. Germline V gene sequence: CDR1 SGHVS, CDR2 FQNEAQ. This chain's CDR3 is CASRVATGGNEKRFF. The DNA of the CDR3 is TGTGCCAGCAGGGTGGCGACAGGGGGTAATGAAAAACGGTTTTTT.

CDR3 nucleotides: TGTGCCAGCAGCAACGGACTGAGCACAGATACGCAGTATTTT. The encoded protein is CASSNGLSTDTQYF. The chain links TRBV2 to TRBJ2-3; the D gene is possibly TRBD2 (5 bases). CDR1 is SNHLY, CDR2 FYNNEI, per germline. CDR3 size: 14 residues. Trimming removed 6 bases at V and 0 bases at J, with 10 bases between.

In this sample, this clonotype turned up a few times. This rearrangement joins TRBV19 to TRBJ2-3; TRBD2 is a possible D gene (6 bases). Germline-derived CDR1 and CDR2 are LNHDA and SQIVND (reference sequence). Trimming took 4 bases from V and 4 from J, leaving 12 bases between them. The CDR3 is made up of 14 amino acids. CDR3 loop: CASSSGIGADTQYF. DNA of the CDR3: TGTGCCAGTAGTAGCGGGATTGGCGCAGATACGCAGTATTTT. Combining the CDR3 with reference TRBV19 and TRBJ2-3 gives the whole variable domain DGGITQSPKYLFRKEGQNVTLSCEQNLNHDAMYWYRQDPGQGLRLIYYSQIVNDFQKGDIAEGYSVSREKKESFPLTVTSAQKNPTAFYLCASSSGIGADTQYFGPGTRLTVL.

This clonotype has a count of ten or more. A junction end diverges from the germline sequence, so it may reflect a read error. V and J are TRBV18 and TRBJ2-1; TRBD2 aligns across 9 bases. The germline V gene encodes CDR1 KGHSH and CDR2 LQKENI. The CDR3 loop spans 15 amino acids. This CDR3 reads CASTPGKREAGEQFF. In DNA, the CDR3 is TGTGCCAGCACACCCGGCAAGCGGGAGGCCGGTGAGCAGTTCTTC. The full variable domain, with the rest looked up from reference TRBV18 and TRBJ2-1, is NAGVMQNPRHLVRRRGQEARLRCSPMKGHSHVYWYRQLPEEGLKFMVYLQKENIIDESGMPKERFSAEFPKEGPSILRIQQVVRGDSAAYFCASTPGKREAGEQFFGPGTRLTVL.

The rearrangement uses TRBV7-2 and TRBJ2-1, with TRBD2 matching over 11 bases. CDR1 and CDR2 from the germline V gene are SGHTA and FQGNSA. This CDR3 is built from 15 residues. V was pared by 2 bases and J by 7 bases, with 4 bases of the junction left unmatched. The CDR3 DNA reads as TGTGCCAGCAGCTTACGACTAGCGGGGATGAATGAGCAGTTCTTC. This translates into CASSLRLAGMNEQFF. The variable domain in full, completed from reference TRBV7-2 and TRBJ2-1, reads GAGVSQSPSNKVTEKGKDVELRCDPISGHTALYWYRQSLGQGLEFLIYFQGNSAPDKSGLPSDRFSAERTGGSVSTLTIQRTQQEDSAVYLCASSLRLAGMNEQFFGPGTRLTVL.

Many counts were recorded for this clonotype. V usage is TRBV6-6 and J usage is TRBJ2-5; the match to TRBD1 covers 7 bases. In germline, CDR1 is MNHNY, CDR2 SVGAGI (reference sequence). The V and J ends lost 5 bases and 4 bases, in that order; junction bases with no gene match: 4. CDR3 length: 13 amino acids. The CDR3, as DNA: TGTGCCAGCAGTATCTACAGGGGAGAGACCCAGTACTTC. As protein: CASSIYRGETQYF.

The CDR3, as DNA: TGTGCCAGCAGGGGAACAGGGGGCGTAGAGACCCAGTACTTC. It encodes CASRGTGGVETQYF. V is TRBV2 and J is TRBJ2-5; 9 positions match TRBD1. The germline gives CDR1 SNHLY, CDR2 FYNNEI. Unmatched junction bases numbered 6, after V lost 6 bases and J lost 4 bases. The CDR3 loop spans 14 amino acids.

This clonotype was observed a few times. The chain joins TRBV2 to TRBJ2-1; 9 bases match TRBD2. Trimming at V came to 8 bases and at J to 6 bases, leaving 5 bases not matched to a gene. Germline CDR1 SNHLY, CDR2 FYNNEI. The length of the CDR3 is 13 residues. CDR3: CASRRLAVNEQFF. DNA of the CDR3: TGTGCCAGCCGTCGACTAGCGGTCAATGAGCAGTTCTTC.

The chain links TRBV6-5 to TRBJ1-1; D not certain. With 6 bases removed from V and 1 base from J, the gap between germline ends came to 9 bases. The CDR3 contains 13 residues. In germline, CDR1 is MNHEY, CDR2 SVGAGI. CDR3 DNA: TGTGCCAGCAGCTCCGACTCGAACACTGAAGCTTTCTTT. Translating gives CASSSDSNTEAFF.

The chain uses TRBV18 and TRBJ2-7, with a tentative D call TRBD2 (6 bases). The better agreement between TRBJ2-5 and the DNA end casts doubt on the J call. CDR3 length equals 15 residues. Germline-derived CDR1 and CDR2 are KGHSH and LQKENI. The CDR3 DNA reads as TGTGCCAGCTCACCATCGGGACTCAAAGGGGAGACCCAGTACTTC. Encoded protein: CASSPSGLKGETQYF.

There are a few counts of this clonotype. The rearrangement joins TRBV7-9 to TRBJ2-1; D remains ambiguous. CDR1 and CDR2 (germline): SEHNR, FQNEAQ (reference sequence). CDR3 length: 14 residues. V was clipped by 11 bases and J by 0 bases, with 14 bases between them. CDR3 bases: TGTGCCTATCTTGGGTCGATCTCCTACAATGAGCAGTTCTTC. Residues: CAYLGSISYNEQFF.

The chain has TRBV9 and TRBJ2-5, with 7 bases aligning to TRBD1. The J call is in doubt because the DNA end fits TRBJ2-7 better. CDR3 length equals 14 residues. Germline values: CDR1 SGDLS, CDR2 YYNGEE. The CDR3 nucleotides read TGTGCCAGCAGCCAATCGACAGGGCCCTACGAGCAGTACTTC. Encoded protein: CASSQSTGPYEQYF.

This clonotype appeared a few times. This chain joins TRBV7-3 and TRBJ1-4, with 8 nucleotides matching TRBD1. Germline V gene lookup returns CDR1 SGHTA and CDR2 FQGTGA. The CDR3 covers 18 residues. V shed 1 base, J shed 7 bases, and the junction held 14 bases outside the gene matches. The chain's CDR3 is CASSLRGHRDRRSEKLFF. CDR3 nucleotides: TGTGCCAGCAGCTTAAGGGGCCATAGGGACAGGAGAAGTGAAAAACTGTTTTTT.

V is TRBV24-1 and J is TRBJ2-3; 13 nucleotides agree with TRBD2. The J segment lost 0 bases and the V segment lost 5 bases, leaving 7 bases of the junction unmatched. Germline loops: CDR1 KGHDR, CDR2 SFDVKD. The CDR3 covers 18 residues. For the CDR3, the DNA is TGTGCCACCAGTGTCCCTGGACTAGCGGGAGCTAGCACAGATACGCAGTATTTT. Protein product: CATSVPGLAGASTDTQYF.

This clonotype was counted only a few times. The DNA of the CDR3 is TGTGCCAGCAGCTGGGGGAGCTCCGAGCAGTACTTC. It translates to CASSWGSSEQYF. V and J are TRBV7-8 and TRBJ2-7; D is tentatively TRBD1 or TRBD2 (5 bases each). This CDR3 spans 12 amino acids. V was trimmed by 4 bases and J by 6 bases, leaving 10 bases between them. From germline, CDR1 is SGHVS and CDR2 FQNEAQ.

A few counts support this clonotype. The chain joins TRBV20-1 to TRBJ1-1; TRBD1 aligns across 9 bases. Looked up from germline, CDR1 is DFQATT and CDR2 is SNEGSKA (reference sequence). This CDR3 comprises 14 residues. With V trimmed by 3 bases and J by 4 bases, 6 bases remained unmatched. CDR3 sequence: CSASRTGVGTEAFF. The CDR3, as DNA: TGCAGTGCTAGTAGGACAGGGGTCGGCACTGAAGCTTTCTTT.

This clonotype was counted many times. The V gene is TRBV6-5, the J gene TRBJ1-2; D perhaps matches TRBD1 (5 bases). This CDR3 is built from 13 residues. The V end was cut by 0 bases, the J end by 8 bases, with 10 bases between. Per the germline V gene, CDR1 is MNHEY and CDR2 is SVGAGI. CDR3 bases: TGTGCCAGCAGTTACTCTGGAGGGACCGGCTACACCTTC. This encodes CASSYSGGTGYTF.

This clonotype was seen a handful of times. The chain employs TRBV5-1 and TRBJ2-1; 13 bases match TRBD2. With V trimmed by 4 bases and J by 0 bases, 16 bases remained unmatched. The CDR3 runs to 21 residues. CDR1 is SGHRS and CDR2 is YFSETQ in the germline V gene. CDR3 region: CASSPELPGLAGPRSYNEQFF. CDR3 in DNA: TGCGCCAGCAGCCCAGAACTTCCGGGACTAGCGGGGCCCCGCTCCTACAATGAGCAGTTCTTC. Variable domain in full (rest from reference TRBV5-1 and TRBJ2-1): KAGVTQTPRYLIKTRGQQVTLSCSPISGHRSVSWYQQTPGQGLQFLFEYFSETQRNKGNFPGRFSGRQFSNSRSEMNVSTLELGDSALYLCASSPELPGLAGPRSYNEQFFGPGTRLTVL.